These 28 T cell receptor beta chains came from one sample sequenced in a study of CD8 T cells in Susac syndrome. RNA was extracted with the RNeasy kit, and a quantity of roughly 0.5 to 1 ug was reverse transcribed using random hexamers. TCRdb passed the immunoSEQ multiplex PCR reads through MiXCR, listing each CDR3 protein once. The sample lists about 190,000 distinct CDR3 sequences, approximately 95% seen once, with about 0.15% in the top ten. The material sequenced was CD8+ T cells from PBMCs. The receptor set was obtained from a human donor with Susac syndrome.

The chain has TRBV20-1 and TRBJ1-1; D is possibly TRBD1 (6 bases). CDR1 is DFQATT and CDR2 is SNEGSKA in the germline V gene (reference sequence). The CDR3 spans 15 residues. Trimming left V 4 bases short and J 1 base short, with 16 bases between. The CDR3 spells CSATGGLKGNTEAFF. In nucleotides, the CDR3 is TGCAGTGCTACCGGGGGCCTAAAGGGGAACACTGAAGCTTTCTTT.

This chain links TRBV9 with TRBJ2-1; D gene unclear. V was cut by 3 bases and J by 11 bases, with 12 bases left in between. The CDR3 extends over 12 amino acids. Germline V CDR1 and CDR2: SGDLS, YYNGEE. The CDR3 bases are TGTGCCAGCAGCGCCCTCAGTAGTCAGCAGTTCTTC. This gives the protein CASSALSSQQFF.

The genes are TRBV6-1 and TRBJ1-1; D is unclear. The V gene's germline CDR1 is MNHNS and CDR2 SASEGT. V gave up 6 bases and J gave up 1 base, with 18 bases separating them. This CDR3 contains 16 residues. The CDR3 nucleotides are TGTGCCAGCAGCCCACCTTCGCCCCGGGGGAACACTGAAGCTTTCTTT. Translation gives CASSPPSPRGNTEAFF.

The J gene is TRBJ1-4, the V gene TRBV30; 7 nucleotides line up with TRBD1. J lost 6 bases, V lost 0 bases, and 10 bases had no gene match. The CDR3 totals 16 residues. CDR1 is GTSNPN, CDR2 SVGIG, per germline (reference sequence). CDR3 DNA: TGTGCCTGGAGTGTACAGGGGAATAGCCGGTATGAAAAACTGTTTTTT. This translates into CAWSVQGNSRYEKLFF.

The gene calls are TRBV7-2 and TRBJ1-6; perhaps TRBD1 as D (6 bases). Germline V gene sequence: CDR1 SGHTA, CDR2 FQGNSA. The CDR3 spans 15 residues. V shed 3 bases and J shed 3 bases, with 9 bases lying between them. The CDR3 sequence: CASSLGHLYNSPLHF. The CDR3 DNA is TGTGCCAGCAGCTTGGGACACCTCTATAATTCACCCCTCCACTTT. The entire variable domain, with the rest obtained from reference TRBV7-2 and TRBJ1-6, is as follows: GAGVSQSPSNKVTEKGKDVELRCDPISGHTALYWYRQSLGQGLEFLIYFQGNSAPDKSGLPSDRFSAERTGGSVSTLTIQRTQQEDSAVYLCASSLGHLYNSPLHFGNGTRLTVT.

The gene calls are TRBV20-1 and TRBJ1-1; TRBD1 matches at 8 bases. Germline V CDR1 and CDR2: DFQATT, SNEGSKA (reference sequence). The J segment lost 3 bases and the V segment lost 4 bases, leaving 4 bases of the junction unmatched. CDR3 length: 13 residues. DNA of the CDR3: TGCAGTGCTAAACAGGGGGTATACACTGAAGCTTTCTTT. It yields the protein CSAKQGVYTEAFF.

The chain couples TRBV7-9 to TRBJ1-4, with D unresolved. Germline V lookup: CDR1 SEHNR, CDR2 FQNEAQ (reference sequence). The CDR3 covers 16 residues. V was cut by 5 bases and J by 0 bases, with 13 bases left in between. CDR3 bases: TGTGCCAGCAGCCGGGGTCCCATTGCAACTAATGAAAAACTGTTTTTT. Protein sequence: CASSRGPIATNEKLFF.

The chain employs TRBV5-6 and TRBJ1-2, with 9 bases fitting TRBD1. Trimming took 3 bases from V and 3 from J; bases not matched to a gene: 3. CDR3 size: 14 residues. CDR1 is SGHDT and CDR2 is YYEEEE in the germline V gene. The DNA of the CDR3 is TGTGCCAGCAGCTGGGACAGGGTCGACTATGGCTACACCTTC. Translating it yields CASSWDRVDYGYTF.

The chain combines TRBV4-1 with TRBJ2-3, with 14 bases matching TRBD2. V shed 4 bases, J shed 2 bases, and the junction held 17 bases outside the gene matches. CDR1 is MGHRA, CDR2 YSYEKL, per germline. The CDR3 sequence is 21 residues long. CDR3 residues: CASSPPTSGGVPAALTDTQYF. CDR3 nucleotide sequence: TGCGCCAGCAGCCCTCCGACTAGCGGGGGGGTGCCCGCGGCTCTCACAGATACGCAGTATTTT.

J is TRBJ1-2 and V is TRBV6-1; 8 bases match TRBD1. Trimming cost V 6 bases and J 5 bases; bases outside gene matches: 14. CDR1 MNHNS and CDR2 SASEGT come from the germline V gene. The CDR3 sequence is 16 residues long. DNA for the CDR3: TGTGCCAGCAGAACTGCAAGGACAGGGTCTAGTTATGGCTACACCTTC. It yields the protein CASRTARTGSSYGYTF.

V and J are TRBV20-1 and TRBJ2-7, with a possible D match to TRBD2 (5 bases). CDR3 length: 16 amino acids. V was clipped by 7 bases and J by 0 bases, with 22 bases between them. Germline CDR1 is DFQATT and CDR2 is SNEGSKA (reference sequence). CDR3 sequence reads: CSVSTETTMSSYEQYF. CDR3 DNA sequence: TGCAGTGTCTCGACCGAGACTACCATGAGCTCCTACGAGCAGTACTTC.

This clonotype was observed once. This sequence joins TRBV7-9 and TRBJ2-1; D is uncertain. Germline V gene lookup returns CDR1 SEHNR and CDR2 FQNEAQ (reference sequence). This CDR3 region has 13 residues. V was cut by 4 bases and J by 5 bases, with 9 bases left in between. This CDR3 is CASSSDTNNEQFF. In DNA, the CDR3 is TGTGCCAGCAGCTCCGACACGAACAATGAGCAGTTCTTC. The full variable domain, completed using reference TRBV7-9 and TRBJ2-1, is DTGVSQNPRHKITKRGQNVTFRCDPISEHNRLYWYRQTLGQGPEFLTYFQNEAQLEKSRLLSDRFSAERPKGSFSTLEIQRTEQGDSAMYLCASSSDTNNEQFFGPGTRLTVL.

The chain links TRBV10-3 to TRBJ2-7; 8 bases map to TRBD1. V lost 6 bases, J lost 4 bases, and 8 bases stayed unmatched. Germline V CDR1 and CDR2: ENHRY, SYGVKD. This CDR3 spans 14 amino acids. DNA of the CDR3: TGTGCCATCAGCCTTAGGACAGGGCAGTACGAGCAGTACTTC. Its translation: CAISLRTGQYEQYF.

The chain links TRBV29-1 to TRBJ1-2; 8 bases agree with TRBD1. Trimming took 6 bases from V and 3 from J; bases not matched to a gene: 6. Per germline, CDR1 SQVTM and CDR2 ANQGSEA. CDR3 length: 13 residues. The CDR3 nucleotides are TGCAGCGTCCGGACAGGGATTGACTATGGCTACACCTTC. Encoded protein: CSVRTGIDYGYTF.

This clonotype has a single count. This chain joins TRBV7-3 and TRBJ2-3, with 9 bases aligning to TRBD2. Germline CDR1 reads SGHTA; CDR2 reads FQGTGA. J was trimmed by 0 bases and V by 2 bases; bases with no gene match: 3. CDR3 size: 16 residues. The DNA of the CDR3 is TGTGCCAGCAGCTTACTAGCGGGAACTAGCACAGATACGCAGTATTTT. The encoded protein is CASSLLAGTSTDTQYF. The variable domain in full, completed from reference TRBV7-3 and TRBJ2-3, reads GAGVSQTPSNKVTEKGKYVELRCDPISGHTALYWYRQSLGQGPEFLIYFQGTGAADDSGLPNDRFFAVRPEGSVSTLKIQRTERGDSAVYLCASSLLAGTSTDTQYFGPGTRLTVL.

J is TRBJ2-4 and V is TRBV20-1, with D perhaps matching TRBD1 or TRBD2 (6 bases each). Trimming took off 6 bases at V and 8 bases at J, with 23 bases between the two ends. Germline CDR1 reads DFQATT; CDR2 reads SNEGSKA (reference sequence). The CDR3 has 15 amino acids. The CDR3 coding sequence is TGCAGTGCCCCCGGGGAGGTCGGGGGCGCGGACATTCAGTACTTC. It codes for CSAPGEVGGADIQYF.

V is TRBV6-5 and J is TRBJ2-1, with D maybe TRBD2 (6 bases). The length of the CDR3 is 14 residues. The V end was cut by 5 bases, the J end by 12 bases, with 20 bases between. Germline V lookup: CDR1 MNHEY, CDR2 SVGAGI. The CDR3, as DNA: TGTGCCAGCAGTGAAGGTCGGAGGGAGAGCGGGCAGTTCTTC. Translating it yields CASSEGRRESGQFF.

This clonotype was seen more than once but under ten times. The chain combines TRBV9 with TRBJ2-3; TRBD2 might be the D (7 bases). Trimming left V 2 bases short and J 1 base short, with 11 bases between. The CDR3 spans 15 residues. CDR1 is SGDLS and CDR2 is YYNGEE in the germline V gene. The CDR3 region has the DNA TGTGCCAGCAGCGTGGGGGCGGGGGGCACAGATACGCAGTATTTT. Protein sequence: CASSVGAGGTDTQYF.

J is TRBJ2-1 and V is TRBV20-1, with D possibly being TRBD1 (5 bases). V was clipped by 0 bases and J by 2 bases, with 8 bases between them. Germline lookup yields CDR1 DFQATT and CDR2 SNEGSKA (reference sequence). The CDR3 has 14 residues. The CDR3 loop is CSARDPDTYNEQFF. The CDR3 nucleotides read TGCAGTGCTAGAGACCCGGACACCTACAATGAGCAGTTCTTC.

The rearrangement uses TRBV3-1 and TRBJ2-4, with 11 bases lining up with TRBD2. CDR3 length: 16 residues. V dropped 1 base and J dropped 7; count of bases not matched to a gene: 6. From germline, CDR1 is LGHDT and CDR2 YNNKEL (reference sequence). The CDR3 protein is CASSQVTSGVRNIQYF. The CDR3, as DNA: TGTGCCAGCAGCCAAGTGACTAGCGGGGTGAGGAACATTCAGTACTTC.

This chain connects TRBV28 to TRBJ2-7; 10 bases align to TRBD1. The CDR3 consists of 15 residues. The germline gives CDR1 MDHEN, CDR2 SYDVKM. Germline trimming cut 8 bases from V and 1 base from J; bases unmatched to any gene: 8. In DNA form, the CDR3 reads TGTGCCAGCCAAACCCCGGGACAGGGGTCCTACGAGCAGTACTTC. This sequence encodes CASQTPGQGSYEQYF.

The J gene is TRBJ2-1, the V gene TRBV9; no clear D gene. Germline assignment: CDR1 SGDLS and CDR2 YYNGEE. V lost 5 bases and J lost 0, with 12 bases in between. The CDR3 spans 15 residues. In nucleotides, the CDR3 is TGTGCCAGCAGTGAATACGAGAACTCCTACAATGAGCAGTTCTTC. Its translation: CASSEYENSYNEQFF.

The chain carries TRBV4-1 and TRBJ1-1, with D unclear. V was pared by 3 bases and J by 0 bases, with 14 bases between. The CDR3 length is 16 residues. CDR1 MGHRA and CDR2 YSYEKL come from the germline V gene. This CDR3 reads CASSQSMGSVNTEAFF. CDR3 DNA: TGCGCCAGCAGCCAGAGTATGGGGTCAGTGAACACTGAAGCTTTCTTT.

The genes are TRBV4-1 and TRBJ2-7; the D gene is possibly TRBD2 (5 bases). Germline V gives CDR1 MGHRA, CDR2 YSYEKL. The CDR3 totals 15 residues. V lost 4 bases and J 3 bases, leaving 16 bases between the germline ends. The CDR3 loop is CASSPGTLGSYEQYF. In DNA, the CDR3 is TGCGCCAGCAGCCCGGGAACTTTGGGGAGCTACGAGCAGTACTTC.

The chain couples TRBV13 to TRBJ2-1; the D is unclear. V lost 5 bases and J 7 bases, leaving 9 bases between the germline ends. The CDR3 length is 12 residues. Per germline, CDR1 PRHDT and CDR2 FYEKMQ (reference sequence). CDR3 region: CASSPGRNEQFF. DNA of the CDR3: TGTGCCAGCAGCCCCGGAAGGAATGAGCAGTTCTTC.

The chain couples TRBV5-6 to TRBJ1-1, with TRBD1 matching over 7 bases. This CDR3 contains 13 residues. V lost 4 bases, J lost 4 bases, and 4 bases stayed unmatched. Germline CDR1 is SGHDT and CDR2 is YYEEEE. In DNA, the CDR3 is TGTGCCAGCAGCACCGGGACAGCCACTGAAGCTTTCTTT. Amino acid sequence: CASSTGTATEAFF.

This rearrangement joins TRBV21-1 to TRBJ2-1; whether TRBD1, the table's D call, matches the DNA was not checked. TRBV21-1 is noted as a pseudogene. The CDR3 consists of 16 residues. The CDR3 DNA follows: TGTGCCAGCAGCAAATTACCGGACAGCGAAAACAATGAGCAGTTCTTC. Its translation: CASSKLPDSENNEQFF.

This chain links TRBV6-6 with TRBJ1-2; D unresolved. Germline CDR1 and CDR2: MNHNY and SVGAGI (reference sequence). The length of the CDR3 is 13 residues. V was cut by 2 bases and J by 4 bases, with 8 bases left in between. DNA of the CDR3: TGTGCCAGCAGTTACGGGGAGGCCTATGGCTACACCTTC. This sequence encodes CASSYGEAYGYTF.